This T cell receptor beta chain was recovered during a study of T cells in Graves' hyperthyroidism and ophthalmopathy (dated by TCRdb to 2018 to 2020). As for the study more broadly: To identify TCR V-J signatures that set the groups apart, the researchers used a discovery cohort of more than 95 patients, made up of 40 to 45 with Graves' ophthalmopathy and some 55 with stable Graves' hyperthyroidism. The paper describes TCR Vbeta CDR3 sequencing of about 140 peripheral blood samples, made up of roughly 40 ophthalmopathy patients, 70 to 75 hyperthyroidism patients and 17 progressor patients. In addition, the study compared T-cell repertoires in thyroid tissue and in blood from six Graves' hyperthyroidism patients. Whether ophthalmopathy could be predicted prospectively was tested in an independent validation cohort made up of 18 to 20 hyperthyroidism patients plus 17 patients who later progressed to ophthalmopathy. The roughly 100 discovery patients were randomly divided into training and test sets at a 7:3 ratio. Following sampling, methimazole starting at 30 mg daily was given to hyperthyroidism patients, and high-dose intravenous methylprednisolone was given to ophthalmopathy patients. General study outcomes and caveats: In validation, progression to ophthalmopathy was predicted by the model with around 70% sensitivity and 72% to 85% specificity, a median of roughly 6 months before onset. Most expanded thyroid clonotypes (frequency above 0.001) were also detected in blood, suggesting blood repertoires may reflect thyroid immune responses. A model built on a 13 V-J signature distinguished ophthalmopathy from stable hyperthyroidism, reaching about 88% sensitivity and around 81% specificity in cross-validation and 80%/75% in testing. Sample size was not statistically predetermined, and investigators were not blinded to group allocation.

The TCR beta CDR3 regions were amplified from the RNA transcripts. For the first round of RT-PCR on the TCR CDR3, the HTBI primer set was used together with the Qiagen OneStep RT-PCR kit. Libraries were constructed in a second round of multiplex PCR, after which size selection and purification were carried out. Libraries were sequenced paired-end with 100 bp reads on an Illumina HiSeq2000. Turning to the authors' computational methods: Raw data were processed with SOAPnuke, discarding reads with adapters, uncalled bases, mean Phred below 15, or no exact constant-primer or identifier match. COPE v1.2.5 was used to merge the high-quality paired reads, and each unique nucleotide sequence was defined as a clonotype. MiTCR v1.1 was used to align the clonotypes against IMGT TRBV, TRBD and TRBJ reference segments. The analysis was restricted to V-J combinations with a frequency above 0.0001, which together covered around 99% of the repertoires. The TCS score was defined as the ratio of F50 (clonal expansion) to E x V (chaos), calculated using BLOSUM62-based TCRdist between CDR3 peptides within each V-J. Welch's t-statistics and random forest reduced around 510 V-J features to roughly 13, which were used in a naive Bayes classifier (R e1071). The Morisita-Horn index was used to measure how similar the thyroid and blood repertoires were. TCRdb reprocessed the public reads (quality trimming at Q25 with fastp, clone calling with MiXCR) and kept in-frame beta chains. All rows with the same CDR3 protein become a single entry with the most common DNA and genes. The V and J calls follow TCRdb's processing rather than the paper's. The sample table records roughly 500,000 distinct CDR3 sequences; about 46% of these occur just once. The ten most abundant clones make up about two fifths of the sample.

As regards this clonotype: Which antigen it targets is not known. No much larger clonotype is one base removed from it; base qualities were not supplied.

Exclusion was applied to patients with uncontrolled infections, other autoimmune diseases, pregnancy or lactation. Diagnoses relied on clinical symptoms, serum thyroxine and TRAb, thyroid ultrasound and orbital computed tomography. Total RNA was extracted with Trizol reagent, and quality was checked on an Agilent 2100 Bioanalyzer. This TCR came from an adult woman with Graves' disease, either hyperthyroidism or ophthalmopathy (not recorded which). Specimen: peripheral blood or thyroid tissue (not recorded which).

The sequenced DNA: TGTGCCAGCAGCTTAAGCTGGGGGGCGGACTATGGCTACACCTTC. Translated, this is CASSLSWGADYGYTF. The rearrangement joined TRBV7-2 to TRBJ1-2, with TRBD1 as a weak D call on 6 bases. Counted from cysteine to phenylalanine, this CDR3 has 15 amino acids. Only the CDR3 region is kept as DNA, spanning 45 bases read in frame from base 1. V and J lose 2 bases and 3 bases, and a span of 13 bases separates them. Sequences SGHTA (CDR1) and FQGNSA (CDR2) are obtained from the germline V gene.